This T cell receptor beta chain was sequenced for a study of long-term antiretroviral therapy in people with HIV. Overall study results and limits: Blood, drawn from the mid-2000s to the late 2010s, may reflect older ART regimens.

Turning to this clone: What it binds is unknown.

Researchers report immunoSEQ v3.0 was run at survey level. The data were produced by immunoSEQ multiplex PCR, yet TCRdb's version contains in-frame clones alone and is incomplete. The table records about 43,000 clones, less than 95% of them present only once. Per the germline V gene, CDR1 is SGHAT and CDR2 is FQNNGV. The CDR3 sequence is 12 residues long. The V and J ends lost 0 bases and 4 bases respectively, with 3 bases between them. Sample: unsorted PBMCs, taken around 9.2 years after starting antiretroviral therapy. The chain employs TRBV11-2 and TRBJ1-1; D gene unclear. The TCR sequence derives from a man aged 25-40 years with HIV. This CDR3 is CASSLDLTEAFF. The CDR3 bases are TGTGCCAGCAGCTTAGACCTCACTGAAGCTTTCTTT.